Listed below are T cell receptor beta chains from one sample, sequenced in a study of Ad26.COV2.S vaccination and SARS-CoV-2 variants. TCRdb keeps only in-frame clones here, not all; method: immunoSEQ multiplex PCR. Of 200,000 to 250,000 clones listed, around 87% are singletons. Sequencing was performed on peripheral blood, taken in a trial of Ad26.COV2.S vaccine versus placebo. These receptors all stem from a person aged 18-60 years who received the Ad26.COV2.S COVID-19 vaccine or a placebo. Each CDR3 is given with its conserved first and last residue. Each record gives: J gene, V gene, CDR3 protein.

J: TRBJ2-5; V: TRBV28; CDR3: CASSSLVAGKETQYF
J: TRBJ1-2; V: TRBV9; CDR3: CASSVGQGYGYTF
J: TRBJ1-2; V: TRBV5-8; CDR3: CASSIVQDPRSYTF
J: TRBJ1-2; V: TRBV19; CDR3: CASSVRDRGANYGYTF
J: TRBJ2-1; V: TRBV9; CDR3: CASSVGGGSYNEQFF
J: TRBJ2-6; V: TRBV5-1; CDR3: CASSLTQVTGVAGANVLTF
J: TRBJ2-3; V: TRBV9; CDR3: CASSVSTGSTDTQYF
J: TRBJ1-4; V: TRBV4-1; CDR3: CASRRPSGIDNEKLFF
J: TRBJ1-6; V: TRBV30; CDR3: CAWRTVDNSPLHF
J: TRBJ2-3; V: TRBV3-1/TRBV3-2; CDR3: CASSRTRGGFSTDTQYF
J: TRBJ2-1; V: TRBV28; CDR3: CASRIARTFNEQFF
J: TRBJ1-2; V: TRBV27; CDR3: CASSSQGNYGYTF
J: TRBJ2-4; V: TRBV2; CDR3: CASSEAGQVQYF
J: TRBJ2-2; V: TRBV12-5; CDR3: CASGSGLNTGELFF
J: TRBJ1-5; V: TRBV2; CDR3: CASSVASSNQPQHF
J: TRBJ2-7; V: TRBV10-3; CDR3: CAIKGSVFYYEQYF
J: TRBJ1-6; V: TRBV7-6; CDR3: CASSLRGVDNSPLHF
J: TRBJ2-7; V: TRBV19; CDR3: CASSGRDGSYEQYF
J: TRBJ2-7; V: TRBV7-2; CDR3: CASSPLREAYEQYF
J: TRBJ1-2; V: TRBV30; CDR3: CAWSRRLGRAYGYTF
J: TRBJ1-2; V: TRBV5-1; CDR3: CASSLGGGYGYTF
J: TRBJ2-3; V: TRBV15; CDR3: CATSSSRLARVTDTQYF
J: TRBJ1-5; V: TRBV28; CDR3: CASSMDRLQPQHF
J: TRBJ2-7; V: TRBV5-4; CDR3: CAVTQGATKEQYF
J: TRBJ1-3; V: TRBV10-3; CDR3: CAISSGGGNTIYF
J: TRBJ1-1; V: TRBV25-1; CDR3: CASMRQNTEAFF
J: TRBJ1-6; V: TRBV5-4; CDR3: CASSSRGDSYNSPLHF
J: TRBJ2-7; V: TRBV7-8; CDR3: CASSLDPGEQYF
J: TRBJ2-3; V: TRBV6-5; CDR3: CASSPGREQYF
J: TRBJ2-3; V: TRBV20-1; CDR3: CSASGLAGGPIDTQYF
J: TRBJ1-5; V: TRBV3-1/TRBV3-2; CDR3: CASSQGPRRQPQHF
J: TRBJ2-7; V: TRBV5-4; CDR3: CASSYGTGGEQYF
J: TRBJ1-1; V: TRBV7-6; CDR3: CASSRERTGLNTEAFF
J: TRBJ1-1; V: TRBV6-2/TRBV6-3; CDR3: CASSYSSARAFF
J: TRBJ2-7; V: TRBV25-1; CDR3: CASSEWGGSYEQYF
J: TRBJ2-7; V: TRBV7-8; CDR3: CASSLELVLSYEQYF
J: TRBJ1-3; V: TRBV28; CDR3: CASSLQGAGGNTIYF
J: TRBJ2-5; V: TRBV6-2/TRBV6-3; CDR3: CASSYSGETQYF
J: TRBJ2-7; V: TRBV10-2; CDR3: CASSGGSRNAQYF
J: TRBJ2-7; V: TRBV4-3; CDR3: CASSQEYGGESYEQYF
J: TRBJ2-1; V: TRBV10-1; CDR3: CASSESTRGSRSYNEQFF
J: TRBJ2-1; V: TRBV5-1; CDR3: CASSSTRSSYNEQFF
J: TRBJ2-7; V: TRBV28; CDR3: CASSYQNYEQYF
J: TRBJ2-1; V: TRBV19; CDR3: CASSPRGTSSYNEQFF
J: TRBJ2-5; V: TRBV19; CDR3: CASSMFGGQETQYF
J: TRBJ2-4; V: TRBV11-2; CDR3: CASKEGGVQYF
J: TRBJ2-1; V: TRBV7-2; CDR3: CASSLPTRIGGQFF